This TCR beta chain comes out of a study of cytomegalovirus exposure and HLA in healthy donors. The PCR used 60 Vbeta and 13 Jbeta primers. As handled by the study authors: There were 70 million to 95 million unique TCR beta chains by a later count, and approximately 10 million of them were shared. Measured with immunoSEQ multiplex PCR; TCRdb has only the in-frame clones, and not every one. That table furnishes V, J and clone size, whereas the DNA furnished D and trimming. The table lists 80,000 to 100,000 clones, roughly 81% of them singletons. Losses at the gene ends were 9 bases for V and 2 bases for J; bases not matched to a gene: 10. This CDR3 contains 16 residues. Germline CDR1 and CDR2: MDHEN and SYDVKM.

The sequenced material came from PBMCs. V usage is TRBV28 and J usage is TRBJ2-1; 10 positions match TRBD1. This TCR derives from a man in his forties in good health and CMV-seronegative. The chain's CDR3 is CASINPGQGPYNEQFF. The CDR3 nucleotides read TGTGCCAGTATTAATCCGGGACAGGGGCCCTACAATGAGCAGTTCTTC. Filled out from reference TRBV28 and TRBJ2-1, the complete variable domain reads DVKVTQSSRYLVKRTGEKVFLECVQDMDHENMFWYRQDPGLGLRLIYFSYDVKMKEKGDIPEGYSVSREKKERFSLILESASTNQTSMYLCASINPGQGPYNEQFFGPGTRLTVL.